The sequence of this T cell receptor (beta chain) was determined in a study of blood T cell repertoires in COVID-19 (dated by TCRdb to the early 2020s). Concerning the study at large: Samples covering the acute and convalescent phases of COVID-19 were provided by collaborators in the United States, Italy and Spain. Sample metadata almost always included a de-identified subject ID, COVID-19 status, age in years and sex. Where available, HLA class I and class II types were taken from metadata supplied by the sample provider and were not determined by assay-based typing. A freely available public database, intended as a resource for researchers studying the immune response to SARS-CoV-2, is where the repertoires were released. The samples were drawn from two sources: the first 160 participants of the ongoing ImmuneRACE study, and 1,254 subjects contributed by 6 global collaborators. The material from the prospective study consisted of cDNA or gDNA derived from T cells, B-cell-depleted T cells, or PBMCs. The dataset comprised deeply sampled blood TCRbeta repertoires from subjects exposed to, actively infected with, or recovered from COVID-19. Findings and caveats that apply to the study as a whole: The amount of clinical and demographic metadata varied by source and participant and was provided uncurated.

CDR1 and CDR2 are read off the germline V gene as SGHTA and FQGNSA. The CDR3 spans 15 residues, from the cysteine through the phenylalanine. Here the CDR3 DNA is all that survives: 45 bases in frame from base 1. V was cut back by 1 base and J by 5 bases, leaving a gap of 15 bases between them. The count of this clone is one. Its target antigen remains unknown. Base qualities are not provided; no much larger clone lies one nucleotide away. The immunoSEQ Assay, a bias-controlled multiplex PCR, was used to amplify TCRbeta CDR3 regions from genomic DNA. Concerning the study's data processing: The number of nucleated cells in each sample was estimated by amplification of reference gene primers within the assay. Sequence reads were collapsed and filtered to measure the absolute abundance of every unique TCRbeta CDR3 rearrangement. For each sample, productive Simpson clonality was calculated as the square root of Simpson's diversity index across productive rearrangements. TCRdb took this table from immuneACCESS and kept in-frame rearrangements with V and J called. Such tables lack part of the clones; where checked against another copy, unresolved V genes explain under half of the gap, and the rest is unexplained. Clonal size and the V and J genes are those of that table, whereas D and trimming came from the DNA. This sample lists some 250,000 clones; roughly nine tenths were detected once. The ten largest clones represent 6.2% of the sample.

Each collaborating institution followed its own protocols to collect whole blood in K2EDTA tubes. Collaborator samples were shipped for TCRbeta analysis as frozen whole blood, isolated PBMCs, or DNA extracted from either sample type. This TCR derives from a man aged 60 to 69 with acute or convalescent COVID-19. The sequencing input was peripheral blood. Recombination connected TRBV7-2 to TRBJ2-7; TRBD2 is perhaps the D gene, given 6 matching bases. The DNA reads as follows: TGTGCCAGCAGCTTAGGCGGGAAGCCGGGAAACGAGCAGTACTTC. This translates into CASSLGGKPGNEQYF.